This TCR beta chain was captured in a study of metastatic and nonmetastatic thyroid tumors. On the study more broadly: Thyroid patients, malignant and benign, had repertoires compared across blood and tumor or nodule tissue. General study points: Malignant tumors reportedly showed significantly higher TCR beta diversity than benign nodules in both blood and tumor.

Every patient underwent thyroid surgery untreated. This clone has a handful of counts. Its antigen is unidentified. This clone may be a read error of a much larger clone one base away. CDR1 WNHNN and CDR2 SYGVQD come from the germline V gene (reference sequence). The CDR3 totals 13 residues. The V and J ends lost 3 bases and 5 bases respectively, with 10 bases between them. Per the original data handling: The study's classifier, a distant-metastasis tool for papillary thyroid cancer, was built using CDR3 differences across clinicopathological groups. TCRdb recomputed clones from the PCR reads via MiXCR. These V and J calls derive from TCRdb rather than the authors' analysis. The sample has 20,000 to 25,000 clones, roughly a fifth seen once.

Sequencing was done on a sample of blood. V and J are TRBV10-1 and TRBJ2-5; a possible D gene is TRBD2 (5 bases). The clonotype originates from a female donor with papillary thyroid cancer or a benign thyroid nodule (not recorded which). Some clones in this sample may be carry-over from other donors' samples. CDR3 DNA sequence: TGCGCCAGCAGTGATGGGGAGTGGGAGACCCAGTACTTC. Translation gives CASSDGEWETQYF.